This is a list of T cell receptor beta chains from one sample in a study of shared clonotypes between healthy human individuals. TCRdb keeps only in-frame clones here, not all; method: immunoSEQ multiplex PCR. The table has about 2 million clones, roughly 94% seen once; the top ten hold 0.9% to 1.4%. The sample taken for sequencing was naive CD8+ T cells sorted from blood. The origin of the receptors is a man between 18 and 35 years old in good health. CDR3s include the opening cysteine and the closing phenylalanine or tryptophan. The D gene is left open where the match is weak. Size values are once, few and many counts, or a class for expanded clones, and some rows have none.

TRBV9,TRBJ2-7,few,.,14,TGTGCCAGCAGCGTAGGGGGACACCCCTACGAGCAGTACTTC,CASSVGGHPYEQYF
TRBV7-9,TRBJ2-4,.,.,18,TGTGCCAGCAGCCTAGAGACACCGCCACGAGGCGACAAAAACATTCAGTACTTC,CASSLETPPRGDKNIQYF
TRBV9,TRBJ2-7,.,.,14,TGTGCCAGCAGCGTAGGCGGGGTCACCTACGAGCAGTACTTC,CASSVGGVTYEQYF
TRBV13,TRBJ2-5,.,.,15,TGTGCCAGCAGCCAATTTGGGGGAGGTGAAGAGACCCAGTACTTC,CASSQFGGGEETQYF
TRBV29-1,TRBJ1-3,once,TRBD1,15,TGCAGCGTTGAAGATCCGGACAGGGCTGGAAACACCATATATTTT,CSVEDPDRAGNTIYF
TRBV7-9,TRBJ2-6,.,TRBD1,18,TGTGCCAGCAGCGCGTGGACAGGGCCATACTCTGGGGCCAACGTCCTGACTTTC,CASSAWTGPYSGANVLTF
TRBV11-2,TRBJ2-5,.,.,14,TGTGCCAGCAGCTTAATCGGAGTCGGAGAGACCCAGTACTTC,CASSLIGVGETQYF
TRBV27,TRBJ1-1,.,.,15,TGTGCCAGCAGTTTAGGAGCAGGTCCGAACACTGAAGCTTTCTTT,CASSLGAGPNTEAFF
TRBV21-1,TRBJ1-1,.,.,12,TGTGCCAGCAGCAGGGAGGTCGCTGAAGCTTTCTTT,CASSREVAEAFF
TRBV30,TRBJ2-3,.,.,12,TGTGCCTCGGGTGGGAGTACAGATACGCAGTATTTT,CASGGSTDTQYF
TRBV7-3,TRBJ1-2,.,TRBD1,17,TGTGCCAGCAGCTTAATAGGGTCTAGGGGGCGCTGCTATGGCTACACCTTC,CASSLIGSRGRCYGYTF
TRBV28,TRBJ1-2,.,.,16,TGTGCCAGCAGTTCTGGCGTCGGGCAGCTTGTCTATGGCTACACCTTC,CASSSGVGQLVYGYTF
TRBV18,TRBJ2-1,.,TRBD1,15,TGTGCCAGCTCGGCCCGGGACAGCTTAAGGAATGAGCAGTTCTTC,CASSARDSLRNEQFF
TRBV9,TRBJ2-7,.,.,14,TGTGCCAGCAGTTTGGACAGAAACCCCTACGAGCAGTACTTC,CASSLDRNPYEQYF
TRBV29-1,TRBJ1-2,.,.,13,TGCAGCGTGCTGGACACCTCTAACTATGGCTACACCTTC,CSVLDTSNYGYTF
TRBV6-6,TRBJ1-2,.,TRBD1,15,TGTGCCAGCAAACGTGAACAGGGGGCGGACTATGGCTACACCTTC,CASKREQGADYGYTF
TRBV6-1,TRBJ2-7,.,.,13,TGTGCCAGCAGTGAAGCGCGAGGCTACGAGCAGTACTTC,CASSEARGYEQYF
TRBV13,TRBJ2-1,.,.,11,TGTGCCAGCAAGAGGAACAATGAGCAGTTCTTC,CASKRNNEQFF
TRBV6-6,TRBJ2-1,.,TRBD2,16,TGTGCCAGCAGTTACGTAGTAGCGGGACCCTACAATGAGCAGTTCTTC,CASSYVVAGPYNEQFF
TRBV5-1,TRBJ2-5,once,.,15,TGCGCCAGCAGCTTGGAGGGGGGGATACAAGAGACCCAGTACTTC,CASSLEGGIQETQYF
TRBV30,TRBJ2-1,.,.,12,TGTGCCTGGAGTGCCCAGGTCAATGAGCAGTTCTTC,CAWSAQVNEQFF
TRBV10-2,TRBJ2-3,.,.,12,TGCGCCAGCGTCGGGAGCACAGATACGCAGTATTTT,CASVGSTDTQYF
TRBV6-5,TRBJ1-4,.,TRBD1,14,TGTGCCAGCAGTTACTTAAAGGGGGCGGAAAAACTGTTTTTT,CASSYLKGAEKLFF
TRBV4-3,TRBJ2-5,.,.,13,TGCGCCAGCAGCCAAGATCTCCGGGAGACCCAGTACTTC,CASSQDLRETQYF
TRBV5-4,TRBJ1-1,.,TRBD1,14,TGTGCCAGCAACCAGGACAGGGGATTCACTGAAGCTTTCTTT,CASNQDRGFTEAFF
TRBV7-9,TRBJ2-5,few,TRBD2,14,TGTGCCAGCAGCCTTGGACTAGCCGGAGAGACCCAGTACTTC,CASSLGLAGETQYF
TRBV19,TRBJ2-7,.,.,12,TGTGCCAGTAGTCACATAGGAGACATCCAGTACTTC,CASSHIGDIQYF
TRBV13,TRBJ2-5,.,.,17,TGTGCCAGCAGCTTAGGACAGGGTTTTAGCATACAAGAGACCCAGTACTTC,CASSLGQGFSIQETQYF
TRBV2,TRBJ2-7,.,TRBD2,19,TGTGCCAGCAGACCAAACCTCGGGGGGGGCTATGATCGAGCCTACGAGCAGTACTTC,CASRPNLGGGYDRAYEQYF
TRBV4-3,TRBJ2-7,once,.,14,TGCGCCAGCAGCCAATCAGGGAGCTCCTACGAGCAGTACTTC,CASSQSGSSYEQYF
TRBV11-2,TRBJ1-1,.,.,14,TGTGCCAGCACCCCAGGTGGGACACGGGAGGAGGCTTTCTTT,CASTPGGTREEAFF
TRBV11-2,TRBJ1-1,.,.,12,TGTGCCAGCAGCGCAGGGGACACTGAAGCTTTCTTT,CASSAGDTEAFF
TRBV19,TRBJ2-7,.,.,18,TGTGCCAGTAGTAATCGGATGTCGGGGGGACAGAGCTCCTACGAGCAGTACTTC,CASSNRMSGGQSSYEQYF
TRBV4-2,TRBJ2-7,once,TRBD2,16,TGTGCCAGCAGCCATACTAGCGGGGGCCTCTCCTACGAGCAGTACTTC,CASSHTSGGLSYEQYF
TRBV7-6,TRBJ2-3,once,.,17,TGTGCCAGCAGCTTAGGGAGGGGGCTTTCGATTATAGATACGCAGTATTTT,CASSLGRGLSIIDTQYF
TRBV27,TRBJ2-7,.,TRBD2,15,TGTGCCAGCAGTTTAGGACTAGCGGGGGGATACGAGCAGTACTTC,CASSLGLAGGYEQYF
TRBV10-2,TRBJ2-5,.,.,14,TGCGCCAGCAGTGCGGCAGGGGCGGGGGAGACCCAGTACTTC,CASSAAGAGETQYF
TRBV4-3,TRBJ2-3,.,TRBD2,18,TGCGCCAGCAGCCAAGAGTTGGGCGGGGAGGGGAACACAGATACGCAGTATTTT,CASSQELGGEGNTDTQYF
TRBV11-2,TRBJ2-2,.,.,13,TGTGCCAGCAGCTTAGATATCGGTGGGGAGCTGTTTTTT,CASSLDIGGELFF
TRBV5-1,TRBJ1-2,.,.,12,TGCGCCAGCAGCGAGGACAGTGCTGGCTACACCTTC,CASSEDSAGYTF
TRBV7-9,TRBJ2-3,.,.,16,TGTGCCAGCAGCTTGGGGACACAAATTAGCACAGATACGCAGTATTTT,CASSLGTQISTDTQYF
TRBV7-7,TRBJ2-1,once,.,13,TGTGCTAGCAGCTTAGGGCTGTCCGATGAGCAGTTCTTC,CASSLGLSDEQFF
TRBV7-8,TRBJ1-2,.,TRBD1,17,TGTGCCAGCAGCGGACCAGGGGGCGCGTTTAATTTCTATGGCTACACCTTC,CASSGPGGAFNFYGYTF
TRBV6-5,TRBJ1-1,.,.,15,TGTGCCAGCAGTTATTTGGGGGGATGGGACACTGAAGCTTTCTTT,CASSYLGGWDTEAFF
TRBV28,TRBJ2-3,once,.,12,TGTGCCAGCAGTTTTCGTCCAGATACGCAGTATTTT,CASSFRPDTQYF